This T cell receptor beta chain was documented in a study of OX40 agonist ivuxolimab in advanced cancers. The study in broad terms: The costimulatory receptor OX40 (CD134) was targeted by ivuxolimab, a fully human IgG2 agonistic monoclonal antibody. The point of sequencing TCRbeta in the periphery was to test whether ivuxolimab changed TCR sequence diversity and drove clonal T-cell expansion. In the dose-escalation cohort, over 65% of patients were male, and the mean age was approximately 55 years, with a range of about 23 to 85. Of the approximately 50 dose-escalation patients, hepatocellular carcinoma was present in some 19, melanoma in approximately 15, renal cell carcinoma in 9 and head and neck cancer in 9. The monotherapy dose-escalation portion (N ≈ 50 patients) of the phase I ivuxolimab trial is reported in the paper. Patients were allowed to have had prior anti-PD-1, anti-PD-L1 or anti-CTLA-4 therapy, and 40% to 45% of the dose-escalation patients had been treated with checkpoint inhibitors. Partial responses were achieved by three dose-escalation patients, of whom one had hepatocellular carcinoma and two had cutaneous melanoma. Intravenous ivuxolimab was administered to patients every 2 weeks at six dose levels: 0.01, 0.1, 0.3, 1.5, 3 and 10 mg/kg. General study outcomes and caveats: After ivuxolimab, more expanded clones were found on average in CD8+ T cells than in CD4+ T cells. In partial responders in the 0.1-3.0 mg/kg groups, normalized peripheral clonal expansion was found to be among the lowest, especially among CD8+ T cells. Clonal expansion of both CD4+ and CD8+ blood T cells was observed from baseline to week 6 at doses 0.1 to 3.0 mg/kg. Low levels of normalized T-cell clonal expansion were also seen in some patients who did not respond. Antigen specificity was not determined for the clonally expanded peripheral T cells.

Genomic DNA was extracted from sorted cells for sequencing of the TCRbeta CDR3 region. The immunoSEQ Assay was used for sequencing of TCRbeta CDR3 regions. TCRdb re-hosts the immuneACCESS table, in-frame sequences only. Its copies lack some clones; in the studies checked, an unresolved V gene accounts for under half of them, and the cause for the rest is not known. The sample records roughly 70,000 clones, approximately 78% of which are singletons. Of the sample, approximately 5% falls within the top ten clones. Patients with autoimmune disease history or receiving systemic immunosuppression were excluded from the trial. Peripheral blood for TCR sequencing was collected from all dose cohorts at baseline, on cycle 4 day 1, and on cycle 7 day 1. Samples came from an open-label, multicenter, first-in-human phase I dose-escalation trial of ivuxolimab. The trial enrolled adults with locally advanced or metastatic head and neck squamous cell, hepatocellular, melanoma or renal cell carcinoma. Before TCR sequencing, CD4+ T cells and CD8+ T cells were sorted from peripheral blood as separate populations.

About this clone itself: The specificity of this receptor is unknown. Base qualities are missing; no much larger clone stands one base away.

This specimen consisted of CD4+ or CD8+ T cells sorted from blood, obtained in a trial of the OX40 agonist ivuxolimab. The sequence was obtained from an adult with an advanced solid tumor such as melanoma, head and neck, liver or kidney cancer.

The CDR3 region reads CASSLAGMGVETQYF. The nucleotides are TGTGCCAGCAGCTTAGCGGGGATGGGGGTAGAGACCCAGTACTTC. The chain is made from TRBV7-2 and TRBJ2-5, with the D call perhaps TRBD1 or TRBD2, as 5 bases match in each case. Its CDR3 holds 15 amino acids, cysteine through phenylalanine. The DNA shown is the 45-base CDR3, in frame from base 1. According to the germline V gene, CDR1 reads SGHTA and CDR2 reads FQGNSA. V is reduced by 0 bases and J by 4 bases, leaving a spacing of 12 bases between them.